The present T cell receptor (beta chain) was sequenced within a study of T cell repertoires in cytomegalovirus infection. Overall study context: Matching HLA type and CMV infection were both indicated by public TCR beta signatures.

General study findings and limits: Summed frequency of public TCR beta families distinguished CMV carriers with the relevant HLA. CMV-specific TCR beta clonotypes restricted by HLA-C were the ones dominating the ex vivo response.

Worth noting for this clonotype: Its matching antigen is unknown.

The germline V gene has CDR1 SNHLY and CDR2 FYNNEI. The CDR3 is 15 amino acids. The ends lost 7 bases at V and 4 bases at J; junction bases unmatched: 10. TCRdb analysed the reads with MiXCR anew, one entry per CDR3 protein. This sample carries 80,000 or so distinct CDR3 sequences, roughly 37% of them seen once, and the ten largest clones take about 92%. The sequencing here drew on CD8+ T cells from cultured PBMCs, taken from culture after CMV antigen stimulation. The TCR originated in a human donor in good health (CMV status not recorded). Some clones in this sample may be carry-over from other donors' samples. The gene calls are TRBV2 and TRBJ1-2; 9 bases align to TRBD1. CDR3 bases: TGTGCCAGCATGGCAGAACAGGGGGCCGGCTATGGCTACACCTTC. Residues: CASMAEQGAGYGYTF.